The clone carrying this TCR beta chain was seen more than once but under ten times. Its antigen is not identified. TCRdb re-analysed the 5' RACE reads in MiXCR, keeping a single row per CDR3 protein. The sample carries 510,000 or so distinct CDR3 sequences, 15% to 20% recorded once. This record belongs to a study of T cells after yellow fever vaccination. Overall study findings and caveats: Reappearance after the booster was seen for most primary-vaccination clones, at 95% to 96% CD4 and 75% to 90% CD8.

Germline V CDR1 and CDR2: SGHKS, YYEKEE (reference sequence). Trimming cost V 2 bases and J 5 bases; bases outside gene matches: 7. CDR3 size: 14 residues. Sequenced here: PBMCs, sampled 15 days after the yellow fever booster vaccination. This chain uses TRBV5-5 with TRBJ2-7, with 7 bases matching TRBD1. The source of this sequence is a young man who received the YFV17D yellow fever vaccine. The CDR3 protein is CASSFTGDGDEQYF. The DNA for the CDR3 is TGTGCCAGCAGCTTTACAGGGGACGGGGACGAGCAGTACTTC.